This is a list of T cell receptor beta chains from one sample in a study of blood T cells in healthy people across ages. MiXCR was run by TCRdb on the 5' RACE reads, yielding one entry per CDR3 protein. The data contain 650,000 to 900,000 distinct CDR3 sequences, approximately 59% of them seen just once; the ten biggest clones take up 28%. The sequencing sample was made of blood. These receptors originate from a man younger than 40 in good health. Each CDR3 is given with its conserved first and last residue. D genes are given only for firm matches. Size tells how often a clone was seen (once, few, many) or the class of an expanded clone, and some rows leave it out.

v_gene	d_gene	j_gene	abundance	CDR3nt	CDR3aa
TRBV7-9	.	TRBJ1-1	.	TGTGCCAGCAGCCTGGGTCCCACAACAGGGGAAGCTTTCTTT	CASSLGPTTGEAFF
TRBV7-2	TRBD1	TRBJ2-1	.	TGTGCCAGCAGCTTCATTTCCTCCGGGACAGGGGCGCTCAATGAGCAGTTCTTC	CASSFISSGTGALNEQFF
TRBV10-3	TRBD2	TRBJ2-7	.	TGTGCCATCAGTGACGGGACTAGCTCTGAATACGAGCAGTACTTC	CAISDGTSSEYEQYF
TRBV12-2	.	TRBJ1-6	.	TGTGCAAGTCGCTTAAAAGAACTTGGACAGGGACATTCACCCCTCCACTTT	CASRLKELGQGHSPLHF
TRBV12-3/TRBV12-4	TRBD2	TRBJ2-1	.	TGTGCCAGCAGTGGACTAGCGGGGGGGCTTGAGCAGTTCTTC	CASSGLAGGLEQFF
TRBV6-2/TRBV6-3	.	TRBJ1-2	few	TGTGCCAGCAGTTACTTCGGACAGACCTATGGCTACACCTTC	CASSYFGQTYGYTF
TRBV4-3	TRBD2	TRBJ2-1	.	TGCGCCAGCAATCCGGGACTAGCGGCCAATGAGCAGTTCTTC	CASNPGLAANEQFF
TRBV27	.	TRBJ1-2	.	TGTGCCAGCAAACAACAGGGTAACTATGGCTACACCTTC	CASKQQGNYGYTF
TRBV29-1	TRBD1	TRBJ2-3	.	TGCAGCGTAGCCGGGACAGGGGCCCGCCGGATCACAGATACGCAGTATTTT	CSVAGTGARRITDTQYF
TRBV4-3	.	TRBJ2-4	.	TGCGCCAGCAGCCAGTACTCCGGGACAAAAAAGTCCAAAAACATTCGGTACTTC	CASSQYSGTKKSKNIRYF
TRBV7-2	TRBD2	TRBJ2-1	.	TGTGCCAGCAGCTTAAGAAACGGCGGGGGGGTCAAGGAGCAGTTCTTC	CASSLRNGGGVKEQFF
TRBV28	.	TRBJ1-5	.	TGTGCCAGCAGATACTCATTGGGGGGGCAGCCTCAGCATTTT	CASRYSLGGQPQHF
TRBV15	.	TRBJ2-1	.	TGTGCCACCAGCAGGGGGGACCCGGCGACCTACAATGAGCAGTTCTTC	CATSRGDPATYNEQFF
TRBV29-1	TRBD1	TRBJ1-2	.	TGCAGCGTTGAAAAGGGGGCAGGGTTCTATGGCTACACCTTC	CSVEKGAGFYGYTF
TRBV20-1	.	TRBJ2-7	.	TGCAGTGCTAGAGTCGCCACATACGAGCAGTACTTC	CSARVATYEQYF
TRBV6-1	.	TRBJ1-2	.	TGTGCCAGCAGTGGCCAGGTGGGGGGCATGCATGGCTACACCTTC	CASSGQVGGMHGYTF
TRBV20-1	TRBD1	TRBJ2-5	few	TGCAGTGCTAGAGATATTGGGACAGAGGAGACCCAGTACTTC	CSARDIGTEETQYF
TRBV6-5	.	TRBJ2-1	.	TGTGCCAGCTCTTCTCAGGTAGGGGGTGAGCAGTTCTTC	CASSSQVGGEQFF
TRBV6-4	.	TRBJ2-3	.	TGTGCCAGCAGTGACTCTGGGGCTAGCGATACGCAGTATTTT	CASSDSGASDTQYF
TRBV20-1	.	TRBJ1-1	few	TGCAGTGCCCCCGAGGGCACTGAAGCTTTCTTT	CSAPEGTEAFF
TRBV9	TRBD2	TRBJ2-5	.	TGTGCCAGCAGCGGGGGACTACAAGAGACCCAGTACTTC	CASSGGLQETQYF